This TCR beta chain stems from a study of blood T cell repertoires in COVID-19. The wider study: T cells, B-cell-depleted T cells, or PBMCs supplied cDNA or gDNA.

Trimming removed 3 bases from V and 3 bases from J, with 17 bases in between. CDR1 and CDR2 from the germline V gene are MGHRA and YSYEKL. This CDR3 contains 16 residues. In the source study's methods: Reference gene primer amplification yielded estimated nucleated cell counts. Only in-frame clones appear in the TCRdb table, and some are missing; sequencing was by immunoSEQ multiplex PCR. That table is the source of V, J and clone size, and D and trimming were worked out from the DNA. The sample shows under 200,000 clones, 85% of them seen only once. Enrolled during active infection, Seattle patients were then followed longitudinally.

This chain links TRBV4-1 with TRBJ1-2; D remains ambiguous. Sequenced input: peripheral blood. The TCR was taken from a woman of 80 years or more with COVID-19, enrolled during active disease. CDR3 in amino acids: CASSQGYGRRDYGYTF. The CDR3 nucleotides are TGCGCCAGCAGCCAGGGGTATGGCCGGCGGGACTATGGCTACACCTTC.